The T cell receptor (beta chain) described here comes from a study of CD4 T cells in relation to SARS-CoV-2 and coronaviruses. Study in general: PBMCs were cultured with antigen for over 8 days before TCR beta sequencing. No peptide or an HIV-1 Nef peptide pool served as negative control.

Sequenced by immunoSEQ multiplex PCR; TCRdb stores in-frame clones only, minus some. The table records about 24,000 clones, around four fifths of them present only once. CD4+ T cells from unexposed donors were obtained before the COVID-19 pandemic (2011-2018). After roughly ten days of culture, CD4+ T cells were isolated. As cell numbers allowed, unexposed-donor CD4+ T cells faced SARS-CoV-2 S/N and four cold-coronavirus spikes. For this clone: What it binds is unknown.

This CDR3 region has 14 residues. Germline V lookup: CDR1 MRHNA, CDR2 SNTAGT. The germline V and J ends were trimmed by 7 bases and 4 bases, with 16 bases remaining between them. The chain joins TRBV6-4 to TRBJ1-2; a possible D gene is TRBD1 (6 bases). The sample taken for sequencing was CD4+ T cells from PBMCs, cultured in vitro. The clonotype comes from a human donor in good health. In nucleotides, the CDR3 is TGTGCCAGCACCCCAGAGGGGGGAAGCTATGGCTACACCTTC. This translates into CASTPEGGSYGYTF.